These 9 T cell receptor beta chains share one sample of origin, sequenced in a study of T-cell reconstitution after alpha-beta-depleted transplantation in children. Preparing the TCRbeta library involved the use of unique molecular identifiers. TCRdb called the PCR reads again in MiXCR, with one record for every CDR3 protein. This sample has some 120,000 distinct CDR3 sequences, with more than 9.5% found just once. The input for sequencing was PBMCs, mostly from graft donor cells, taken 180 days after TCRalphabeta/CD19-depleted stem cell transplant. These receptors came from a girl less than two years old who had a stem cell transplant for combined immunodeficiency, so the T cells may come from the graft donor.

This rearrangement joins TRBV5-1 to TRBJ2-7, with D perhaps matching TRBD1 or TRBD2 (5 bases each). Deletions cut 2 bases from V and 2 bases from J, with 11 bases between. Germline loops: CDR1 SGHRS, CDR2 YFSETQ. The CDR3 totals 14 residues. The chain's CDR3 is CASSFGTVAYEQYF. CDR3 nucleotides: TGCGCCAGCAGCTTCGGGACGGTGGCCTACGAGCAGTACTTC.

This clonotype was seen at least ten times. The chain employs TRBV12-3 or TRBV12-4 and TRBJ2-5; D unclear. Trimming removed 2 bases at V and 4 bases at J, with 5 bases between. This CDR3 is built from 12 residues. The CDR3 sequence is CASSLTRETQYF. Here the CDR3 DNA reads TGTGCCAGCAGTTTAACGAGAGAGACCCAGTACTTC.

V gene TRBV27 combines with J gene TRBJ1-5; possibly TRBD1 for D (6 bases). The CDR3 length is 14 residues. CDR1 is MNHEY, CDR2 SMNVEV, per germline (reference sequence). Trimming removed 3 bases at V and 7 bases at J, with 13 bases between. CDR3 bases: TGTGCCAGCAGTTTTACTACAGGGTTCCAGCCCCAGCATTTT. Amino acids: CASSFTTGFQPQHF.

In its sample, this clonotype was seen a few times. Written as DNA, the CDR3 is TGTGCCAGCAGCCCCCTATGGCCCTACGAGCAGTACTTC. Translation gives CASSPLWPYEQYF. The J gene is TRBJ2-7, the V gene TRBV6-1; D not resolved. Germline CDR1 and CDR2: MNHNS and SASEGT. The CDR3 totals 13 residues. Trimming removed 6 bases from V and 2 bases from J, with 11 bases in between.

This chain uses TRBV5-4 with TRBJ2-3, with 7 bases identical to TRBD2. The CDR3 is 15 amino acids. J was trimmed by 3 bases and V by 4 bases; bases with no gene match: 8. Germline V CDR1 and CDR2: SGHNT, YYREEE (reference sequence). The CDR3 reads CASSPGPLATDTQYF. In nucleotides, the CDR3 is TGTGCCAGCAGCCCTGGACCACTAGCGACAGATACGCAGTATTTT.

The chain has TRBV9 and TRBJ1-1; 8 bases line up with TRBD1. The V and J ends lost 4 bases and 1 base, in that order; junction bases with no gene match: 6. This CDR3 has 15 amino acids. The germline CDR1 and CDR2 sequences are SGDLS and YYNGEE. As DNA, the CDR3 is TGTGCCAGCAGCCCGTCCGGGACAGGGAACACTGAAGCTTTCTTT. Translated: CASSPSGTGNTEAFF.

The chain employs TRBV7-2 and TRBJ2-3, with TRBD1 as a possible D gene (6 bases). The CDR3 sequence is 16 residues long. Trimming removed 0 bases from V and 4 bases from J, with 14 bases in between. Per germline, CDR1 SGHTA and CDR2 FQGNSA. DNA for the CDR3: TGTGCCAGCAGCTTAGCCGGGATCAGGGGTCCAGATACGCAGTATTTT. It specifies CASSLAGIRGPDTQYF.

The J gene is TRBJ2-3, the V gene TRBV20-1; TRBD2 aligns across 8 bases. J gave up 2 bases and V 3 bases, and 7 bases lay outside the gene matches. The length of the CDR3 is 15 residues. Germline V gives CDR1 DFQATT, CDR2 SNEGSKA (reference sequence). This CDR3 reads CSASNSGTLTDTQYF. The DNA of the CDR3 is TGCAGTGCTAGCAATAGCGGGACTCTCACAGATACGCAGTATTTT.

This clonotype was found many times. CDR3 nucleotide sequence: TGCAGTGCTAGTTGGCGGGGGGGACCCCACGAGCAGTACTTC. The encoded protein is CSASWRGGPHEQYF. This chain joins TRBV20-1 and TRBJ2-7, with 9 positions matching TRBD2. The CDR3 runs 14 residues. Germline V lookup: CDR1 DFQATT, CDR2 SNEGSKA (reference sequence). V lost 3 bases to trimming and J lost 5 bases; unmatched junction nucleotides: 8.